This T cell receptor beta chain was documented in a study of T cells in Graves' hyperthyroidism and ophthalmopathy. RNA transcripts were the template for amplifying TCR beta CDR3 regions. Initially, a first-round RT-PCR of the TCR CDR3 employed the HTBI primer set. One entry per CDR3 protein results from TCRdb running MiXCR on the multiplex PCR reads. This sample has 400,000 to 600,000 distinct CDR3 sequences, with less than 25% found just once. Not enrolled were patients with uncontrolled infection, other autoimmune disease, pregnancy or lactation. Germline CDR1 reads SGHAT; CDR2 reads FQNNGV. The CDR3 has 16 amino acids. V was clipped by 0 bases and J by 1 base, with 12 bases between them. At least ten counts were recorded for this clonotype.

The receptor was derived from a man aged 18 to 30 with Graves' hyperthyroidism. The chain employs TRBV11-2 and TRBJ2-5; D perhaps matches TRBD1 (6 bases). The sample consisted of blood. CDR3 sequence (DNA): TGTGCCAGCAGCTTAGAGGTTGGACAGCCCCAAGAGACCCAGTACTTC. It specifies CASSLEVGQPQETQYF.